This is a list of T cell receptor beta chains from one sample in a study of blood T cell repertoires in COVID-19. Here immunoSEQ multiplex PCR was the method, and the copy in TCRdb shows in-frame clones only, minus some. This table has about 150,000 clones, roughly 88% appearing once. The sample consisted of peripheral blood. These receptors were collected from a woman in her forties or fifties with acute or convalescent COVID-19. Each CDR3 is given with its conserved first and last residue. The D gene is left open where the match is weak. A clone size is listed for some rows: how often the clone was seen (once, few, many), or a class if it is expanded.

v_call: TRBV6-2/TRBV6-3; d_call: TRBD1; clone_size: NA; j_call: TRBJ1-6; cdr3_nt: TGTGCCAGCAGTCCGGGACAGGGACGAAGAAGCGTTGATTCACCCCTCCACTTT; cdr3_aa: CASSPGQGRRSVDSPLHF
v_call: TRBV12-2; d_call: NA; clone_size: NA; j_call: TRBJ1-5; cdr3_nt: TGTGCAAGTCGCTTACCGACAGGTCCGCTTTATAGCAATCAGCCCCAGCATTTT; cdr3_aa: CASRLPTGPLYSNQPQHF
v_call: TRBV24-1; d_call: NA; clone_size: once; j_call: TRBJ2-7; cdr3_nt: TGTGCCACCAGGGGCAGGTCCACGGTTCCCTACGAGCAGTACTTC; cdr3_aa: CATRGRSTVPYEQYF
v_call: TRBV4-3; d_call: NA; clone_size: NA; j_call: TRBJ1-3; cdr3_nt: TGCGCCAGCAGCCAAGACCCCCAGACTGGAAACACCATATATTTT; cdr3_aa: CASSQDPQTGNTIYF
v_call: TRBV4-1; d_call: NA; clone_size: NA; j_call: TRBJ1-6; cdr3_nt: TGCGCCAGCAGCCAAGATATGAGCGGGTCCTATAATTCACCCCTCCACTTT; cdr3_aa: CASSQDMSGSYNSPLHF
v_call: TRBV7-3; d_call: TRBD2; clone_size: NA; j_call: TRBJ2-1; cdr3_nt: TGTGCCAGCAGCTTGACTACGACTAGCGGGAGTTACAATGAGCAGTTCTTC; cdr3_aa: CASSLTTTSGSYNEQFF
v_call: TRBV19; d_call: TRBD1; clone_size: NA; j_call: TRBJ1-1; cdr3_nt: TGTGCCAGTAGGAAGACAGGGGTGAACACTGAAGCTTTCTTT; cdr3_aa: CASRKTGVNTEAFF
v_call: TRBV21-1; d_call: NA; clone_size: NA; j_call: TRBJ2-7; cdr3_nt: TGTGCCAGCAGCAAAGCGGGATCAAACAGGGGATCCTACGAGCAGTACTTC; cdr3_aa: CASSKAGSNRGSYEQYF
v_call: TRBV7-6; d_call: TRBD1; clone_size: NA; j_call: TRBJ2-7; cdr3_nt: TGTGCCAGCAGCTTATTTGGACAGGAGTCCTACGAGCAGTACTTC; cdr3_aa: CASSLFGQESYEQYF
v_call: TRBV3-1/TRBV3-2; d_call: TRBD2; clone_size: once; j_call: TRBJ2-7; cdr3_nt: TGTGCCAGCAGCCAAGCTAGCGGCTACGAGCAGTACTTC; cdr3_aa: CASSQASGYEQYF
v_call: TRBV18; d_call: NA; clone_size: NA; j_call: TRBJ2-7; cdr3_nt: TGTGCCAGTTCATCAGGGCTGGTCAATGAGCAGTACTTC; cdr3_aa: CASSSGLVNEQYF
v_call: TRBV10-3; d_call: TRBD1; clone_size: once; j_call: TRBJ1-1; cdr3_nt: TGTGCCATCAGCCGGGACAGAAACACTGAAGCTTTCTTT; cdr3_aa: CAISRDRNTEAFF
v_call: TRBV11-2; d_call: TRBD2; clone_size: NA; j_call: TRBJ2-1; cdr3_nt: TGTGCCAGCAGCGCGACTAGCGGGGGGAACAATGAGCAGTTCTTC; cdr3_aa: CASSATSGGNNEQFF
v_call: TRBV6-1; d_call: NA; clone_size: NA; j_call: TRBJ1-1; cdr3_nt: TGTGCCAGCAGTGAAGTTAGGGGGGGGACTGAAGCTTTCTTT; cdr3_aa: CASSEVRGGTEAFF
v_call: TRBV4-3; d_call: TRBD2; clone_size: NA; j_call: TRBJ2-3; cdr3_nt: TGCGCCAGCAGCCAAGAACTGAGGGAGGGCCAGACAGATACGCAGTATTTT; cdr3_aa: CASSQELREGQTDTQYF
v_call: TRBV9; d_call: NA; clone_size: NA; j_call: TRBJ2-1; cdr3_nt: TGTGCCAGCAGCCTTAGAAGGGTCGCGGAGCCGGGAGATGAGCAGTTCTTC; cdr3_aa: CASSLRRVAEPGDEQFF
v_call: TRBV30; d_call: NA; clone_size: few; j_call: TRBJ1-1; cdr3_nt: TGTGCCTGGAGTCGACATATGAACACTGAAGCTTTCTTT; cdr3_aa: CAWSRHMNTEAFF
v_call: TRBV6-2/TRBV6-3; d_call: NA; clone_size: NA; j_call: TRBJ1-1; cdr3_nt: TGTGCCAGCAGTTTCGCGATTGAGAACACTGAAGCTTTCTTT; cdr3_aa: CASSFAIENTEAFF
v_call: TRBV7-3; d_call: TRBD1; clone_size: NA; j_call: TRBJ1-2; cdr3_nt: TGTGCCAGCAGTTACACAGGGGGCACGGGCTACACCTTC; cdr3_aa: CASSYTGGTGYTF
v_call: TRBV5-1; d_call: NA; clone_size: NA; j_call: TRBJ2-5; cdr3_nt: TGCGCCAGCAGCTCAAACAGGGTGGGAGAGACCCAGTACTTC; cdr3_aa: CASSSNRVGETQYF
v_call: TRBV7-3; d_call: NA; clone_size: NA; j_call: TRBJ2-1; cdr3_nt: TGTGCCAGCAGCTTGCAGGCCCGCGGGCCAGTAGCCGAATCGAGCTCCTACAATGAGCAGTTCTTC; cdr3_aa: CASSLQARGPVAESSSYNEQFF
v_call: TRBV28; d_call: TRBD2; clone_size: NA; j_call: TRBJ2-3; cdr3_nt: TGTGCCAGCAGCTCCCTTCACATTCCCGGGGGGGAAGATACGCAGTATTTT; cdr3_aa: CASSSLHIPGGEDTQYF
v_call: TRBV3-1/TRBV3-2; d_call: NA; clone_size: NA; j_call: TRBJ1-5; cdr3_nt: TGTGCCAGCAGCCGCGGACAGACTAGCAATCAGCCCCAGCATTTT; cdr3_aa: CASSRGQTSNQPQHF
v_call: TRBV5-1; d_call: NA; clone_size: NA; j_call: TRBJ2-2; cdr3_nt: TGCGCCAGCAGCTTGGGGACAGCGAACACCGGGGAGCTGTTTTTT; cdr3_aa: CASSLGTANTGELFF
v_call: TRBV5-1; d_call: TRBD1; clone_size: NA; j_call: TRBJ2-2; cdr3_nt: TGCGCCAGCAGCGTCGCAGGGGGCGCCGACACCGGGGAGCTGTTTTTT; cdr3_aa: CASSVAGGADTGELFF
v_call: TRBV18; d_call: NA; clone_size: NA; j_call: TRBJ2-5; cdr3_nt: TGTGCCAGCTCCCATACAGGCCAAGAGACCCAGTACTTC; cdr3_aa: CASSHTGQETQYF
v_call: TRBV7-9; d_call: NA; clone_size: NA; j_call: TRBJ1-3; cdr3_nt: TGTGCCAGCAGCTTACAAGGAAACACCATATATTTT; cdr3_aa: CASSLQGNTIYF
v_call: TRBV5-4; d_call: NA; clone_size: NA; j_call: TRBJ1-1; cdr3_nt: TGTGCCAGCAGCTTGGATCCGGGTTTCATCGCTGAAGCTTTCTTT; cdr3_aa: CASSLDPGFIAEAFF
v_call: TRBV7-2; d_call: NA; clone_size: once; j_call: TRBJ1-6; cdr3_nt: TGTGCCAGCAGTCTAGCGGCAGGGGCAGGTTCACCCCTCCACTTT; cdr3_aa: CASSLAAGAGSPLHF
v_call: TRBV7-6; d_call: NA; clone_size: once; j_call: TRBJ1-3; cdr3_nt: TGTGCCAGCAGCTTAGCGGAGGGCGGGAGGACAGCCATATATTTT; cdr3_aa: CASSLAEGGRTAIYF
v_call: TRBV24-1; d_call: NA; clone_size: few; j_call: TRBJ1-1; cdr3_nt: TGTGCCACCAGTGAAGTCGAATCAGGGGACACTGAAGCTTTCTTT; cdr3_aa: CATSEVESGDTEAFF
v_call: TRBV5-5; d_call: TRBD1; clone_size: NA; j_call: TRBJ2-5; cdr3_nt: TGTGCCAGCAGCAAGGGACAGGACCAAGAGACCCAGTACTTC; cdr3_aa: CASSKGQDQETQYF
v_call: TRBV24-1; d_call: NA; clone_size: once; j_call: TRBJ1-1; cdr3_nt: TGTGCCACCAGTGAGGCAGCGGGGAACACTGAAGCTTTCTTT; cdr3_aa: CATSEAAGNTEAFF
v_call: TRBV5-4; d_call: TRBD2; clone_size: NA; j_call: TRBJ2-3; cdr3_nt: TGTGCCAGCAGCCTGACTAGCGGGGGCACAGATACGCAGTATTTT; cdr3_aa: CASSLTSGGTDTQYF
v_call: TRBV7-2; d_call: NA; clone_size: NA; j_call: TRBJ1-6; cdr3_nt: TGTGCCAGCAGCCTAGGGGGGCCGGGTTCACCCCTCCACTTT; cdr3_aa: CASSLGGPGSPLHF
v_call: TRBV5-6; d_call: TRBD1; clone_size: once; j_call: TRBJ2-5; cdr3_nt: TGTGCCAGCAGCTCCCGGGACAGGGGGTACCAAGAGACCCAGTACTTC; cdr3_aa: CASSSRDRGYQETQYF
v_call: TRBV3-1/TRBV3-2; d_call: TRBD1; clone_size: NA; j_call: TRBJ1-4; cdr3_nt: TGTGCCAGCAGCCCAGGGGGGGAAAAACTGTTTTTT; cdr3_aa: CASSPGGEKLFF
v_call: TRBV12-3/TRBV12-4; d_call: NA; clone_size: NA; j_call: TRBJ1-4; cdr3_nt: TGTGCCAGCAGTACCGACGGGATCGAAAAACTGTTTTTT; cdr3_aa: CASSTDGIEKLFF
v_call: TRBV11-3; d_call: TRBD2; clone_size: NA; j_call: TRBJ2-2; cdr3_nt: TGCGCCCGCAGCTCCGGGGGGGGGCGCGGAAACACCGGGGAGCTGTTTTTT; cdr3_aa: CARSSGGGRGNTGELFF
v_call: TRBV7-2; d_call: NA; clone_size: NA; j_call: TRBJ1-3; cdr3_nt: TGTGCCAGCAGCTTAGGGGCCAGCTCTGGAAACACCATATATTTT; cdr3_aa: CASSLGASSGNTIYF
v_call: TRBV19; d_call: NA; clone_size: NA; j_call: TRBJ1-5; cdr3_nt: TGTGCCAGTAGTATGTTTGGGGGCAGGCAGCCCCAGCATTTT; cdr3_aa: CASSMFGGRQPQHF
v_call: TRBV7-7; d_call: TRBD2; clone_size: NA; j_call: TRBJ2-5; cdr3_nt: TGTGCCAGCAGCCCCCAGCGGGGAGAAGAGACCCAGTACTTC; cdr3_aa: CASSPQRGEETQYF
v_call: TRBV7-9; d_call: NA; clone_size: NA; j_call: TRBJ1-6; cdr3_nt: TGTGCCAGCAGCTCTACAGGAAATTCACCCCTCCACTTT; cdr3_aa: CASSSTGNSPLHF
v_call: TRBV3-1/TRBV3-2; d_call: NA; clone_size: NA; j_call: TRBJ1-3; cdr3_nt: TGTGCCAGCAGCCAATCCAGGGGAAACACCATATATTTT; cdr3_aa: CASSQSRGNTIYF
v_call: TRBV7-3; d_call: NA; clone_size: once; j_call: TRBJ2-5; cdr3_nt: TGTGCCAGCAGCTTAGGCGGGAAGCCTCAAGAGACCCAGTACTTC; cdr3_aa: CASSLGGKPQETQYF